A selection of T cell receptor beta chains follows, all from one sample in a study of response to subunit inactivated influenza vaccine. In TCRdb, the RT-PCR reads were re-called with MiXCR into one record per CDR3 protein. The sample shows about 570,000 distinct CDR3 sequences, about 10% of them seen only once. The sample was also linked to a second study, of T cells expressing NK-cell markers.

The input for sequencing was PBMCs from blood, taken on the day of vaccination. The receptors originated from a man in his fifties or sixties who received an inactivated influenza vaccine. Each CDR3 is given with its conserved first and last residue. The D gene is left open where the match is weak. Expanded clones get a size class; other rows say once, few or many, or leave the size out.

CASSLWGNTEQPQHF,TGTGCCAGCAGCTTATGGGGGAACACGGAACAGCCCCAGCATTTT,TRBV7-2,.,15,few,TRBJ1-5
CASSHGAGAKNIQYF,TGTGCCAGCAGCCACGGGGCGGGAGCCAAAAACATTCAGTACTTC,TRBV6-1,.,15,few,TRBJ2-4
CASSELAGGTYEQYF,TGTGCCAGCAGCGAACTAGCGGGAGGTACCTACGAGCAGTACTTC,TRBV3-1,TRBD2,15,few,TRBJ2-7
CASSLVGGPGETQYF,TGTGCCAGCAGCTTAGTAGGGGGCCCGGGAGAGACCCAGTACTTC,TRBV7-9,TRBD1,15,.,TRBJ2-5
CASSQDHWREETQYF,TGTGCCAGCAGCCAAGATCATTGGAGGGAAGAGACCCAGTACTTC,TRBV3-1,.,15,.,TRBJ2-5
CSAAGTQDYEQYF,TGCAGTGCCGCCGGGACACAAGACTACGAGCAGTACTTC,TRBV20-1,.,13,.,TRBJ2-7
CASSSSESGSTDTQYF,TGTGCCAGCAGTTCTTCCGAGAGCGGGAGCACAGATACGCAGTATTTT,TRBV12-3/TRBV12-4,.,16,few,TRBJ2-3
CASSFLTAGGLLSYNEQFF,TGTGCCAGCAGCTTTTTAACCGCGGGGGGGCTTTTATCCTACAATGAGCAGTTCTTC,TRBV5-6,TRBD2,19,.,TRBJ2-1
CASSAVAWGTEAFF,TGTGCCAGCAGCGCCGTCGCGTGGGGGACTGAAGCTTTCTTT,TRBV11-2,.,14,many,TRBJ1-1
CASGSLSSNEQFF,TGTGCCAGCGGGTCCCTCTCCTCCAATGAGCAGTTCTTC,TRBV27,.,13,many,TRBJ2-1
CAIKETDTYNSPLHF,TGTGCCATCAAGGAAACGGATACTTATAATTCACCCCTCCACTTT,TRBV10-3,.,15,many,TRBJ1-6
CASTGTGRQPQHF,TGTGCCAGCACCGGGACAGGGAGGCAGCCCCAGCATTTT,TRBV6-1,TRBD1,13,.,TRBJ1-5
CASSAGTGDGSPLHF,TGTGCCAGTAGTGCCGGGACAGGAGATGGGTCACCCCTCCACTTT,TRBV19,TRBD1,15,.,TRBJ1-6
CSVDVLRRSYNEQFF,TGCAGCGTTGACGTCTTGAGGCGCTCCTACAATGAGCAGTTCTTC,TRBV29-1,.,15,few,TRBJ2-1
CSARVGNNNSPLHF,TGCAGTGCTAGAGTTGGGAACAATAATTCACCCCTCCACTTT,TRBV20-1,.,14,few,TRBJ1-6